These 26 T cell receptor beta chains share one sample of origin, sequenced in a study of cytomegalovirus exposure and HLA in healthy donors. The PCR ran on 60 Vbeta and 13 Jbeta primers. Produced via immunoSEQ multiplex PCR; TCRdb's table is partial and in-frame only. In the table there are over 200,000 clones, more than 60% of which are singletons. Specimen: PBMCs. Receptors were obtained from an older woman in good health and CMV-seropositive.

This clone was picked up a small number of times. V is TRBV4-3 and J is TRBJ1-2, with D tentatively TRBD1 (5 bases). The CDR3 sequence is 14 residues long. Germline-derived CDR1 and CDR2 are LGHNA and YSLEER. Between the trimmed V and J ends, which lost 4 bases and 1 base, there was a span of 10 bases. CDR3 nucleotide sequence: TGCGCCAGCAGCCTTGACAGCCTTAACTATGGCTACACCTTC. It is translated as CASSLDSLNYGYTF.

The CDR3 DNA is TGCGCCAGCAGCGGATCCAGGGGAGCGGACACCGGGGAGCTGTTTTTT. This translates into CASSGSRGADTGELFF. V and J are TRBV4-1 and TRBJ2-2, with D perhaps TRBD1 (6 bases). This CDR3 spans 16 amino acids. Germline loops: CDR1 MGHRA, CDR2 YSYEKL. Trimming left V 5 bases short and J 3 bases short, with 16 bases between.

This clone was detected once. The chain has TRBV5-1 and TRBJ1-2; no definite D call. Trimming left V 1 base short and J 2 bases short, with 6 bases between. The CDR3 runs 13 residues. Germline CDR1 is SGHRS and CDR2 is YFSETQ. CDR3 DNA sequence: TGCGCCAGCAGCTTGTTGGAGAACTATGGCTACACCTTC. The encoded protein is CASSLLENYGYTF.

This clone is a singleton in its sample. The chain links TRBV6-1 to TRBJ1-1; D is unresolved. V gave up 4 bases and J gave up 9 bases, with 15 bases separating them. CDR3 size: 13 residues. Germline V gene lookup returns CDR1 MNHNS and CDR2 SASEGT. The CDR3 region has the DNA TGTGCCAGCAGTGGGAGGACCGAGGCAAAAGCTTTCTTT. This translates into CASSGRTEAKAFF.

The chain recombines TRBV5-4 with TRBJ2-5, with 7 bases lining up with TRBD2. The CDR3 has 14 amino acids. J gave up 3 bases and V 2 bases, and 4 bases lay outside the gene matches. The germline V gene encodes CDR1 SGHNT and CDR2 YYREEE (reference sequence). The CDR3 sequence: CASSLPGTKETQYF. The CDR3 nucleotides read TGTGCCAGCAGCTTACCAGGGACTAAAGAGACCCAGTACTTC.

The rearrangement joins TRBV28 to TRBJ2-2; unclear D gene. The CDR3 contains 16 residues. V gave up 5 bases and J gave up 1 base, with 14 bases separating them. Germline CDR1 MDHEN, CDR2 SYDVKM. The CDR3 DNA follows: TGTGCCAGCAGTCTTCAGTCGGCAGGGAACACCGGGGAGCTGTTTTTT. It specifies CASSLQSAGNTGELFF.

V usage is TRBV7-8 and J usage is TRBJ1-3; TRBD1 might be the D (6 bases). Trimming removed 1 base from V and 7 bases from J, with 11 bases in between. This CDR3 comprises 14 residues. CDR1 is SGHVS, CDR2 FQNEAQ, per germline. The DNA of the CDR3 is TGTGCCAGCAGCTTAGATGAGGGGGTGAACACCATATATTTT. This gives the protein CASSLDEGVNTIYF. Full variable domain (outside the CDR3, taken from reference TRBV7-8 and TRBJ1-3): GAGVSQSPRYKVAKRGQDVALRCDPISGHVSLFWYQQALGQGPEFLTYFQNEAQLDKSGLPSDRFFAERPEGSVSTLKIQRTQQEDSAVYLCASSLDEGVNTIYFGEGSWLTVV.

This clone was recorded a few times. The chain combines TRBV6-1 with TRBJ1-2; D unclear. This CDR3 spans 15 amino acids. The germline V and J ends were trimmed by 0 bases and 0 bases, with 8 bases remaining between them. Per the germline V gene, CDR1 is MNHNS and CDR2 is SASEGT. For the CDR3, the DNA is TGTGCCAGCAGTGAAGCCCACAGTTCTAACTATGGCTACACCTTC. It yields the protein CASSEAHSSNYGYTF.

CDR3 DNA sequence: TGTGCCAGCAGACCCTCGGGGACAGTAGACTACGAGCAGTACTTC. Translated: CASRPSGTVDYEQYF. V gene TRBV7-9 combines with J gene TRBJ2-7; 7 bases line up with TRBD1. The length of the CDR3 is 15 residues. Germline values: CDR1 SEHNR, CDR2 FQNEAQ (reference sequence). V lost 6 bases and J lost 3; bases outside the gene matches: 11.

In DNA, the CDR3 is TGTGCCTGGAGTGCCGGACTAGCGGGGGTCACCGGGGAGCTGTTTTTT. Residues: CAWSAGLAGVTGELFF. This chain connects TRBV30 to TRBJ2-2; TRBD2 matches 13 bases. Trimming took 1 base from V and 4 from J; bases not matched to a gene: 3. The CDR3 is made up of 16 amino acids. Looked up from germline, CDR1 is GTSNPN and CDR2 is SVGIG (reference sequence).

The chain is built from TRBV11-2 and TRBJ2-1; 15 bases line up with TRBD2. The V and J ends lost 5 bases and 6 bases, in that order; junction bases with no gene match: 5. The CDR3 is made up of 16 amino acids. Germline CDR1 reads SGHAT; CDR2 reads FQNNGV. CDR3 amino acids: CASSPWTSGRANEQFF. The CDR3 coding sequence is TGTGCCAGCAGCCCCTGGACTAGCGGGAGGGCCAATGAGCAGTTCTTC.

V is TRBV6-1 and J is TRBJ1-2; TRBD1 aligns across 7 bases. There are 12 residues in the CDR3. After removal of 7 bases from V and 4 bases from J, the junction contained 3 bases not matched to a gene. CDR1 and CDR2 (germline): MNHNS, SASEGT. CDR3 sequence: CASKGQPYGYTF. Written as DNA, the CDR3 is TGTGCCAGCAAGGGACAGCCCTATGGCTACACCTTC.

CDR3 protein: CASSPRAYQETQYF. The CDR3 DNA follows: TGTGCCAGCTCACCACGCGCCTACCAAGAGACCCAGTACTTC. V and J are TRBV18 and TRBJ2-5, with D unclear. The CDR3 is 14 residues long. V lost 1 base to trimming and J lost 0 bases, with 6 bases between them. CDR1 is KGHSH, CDR2 LQKENI, per germline.

V usage is TRBV18 and J usage is TRBJ2-2; 9 nucleotides align to TRBD1. The CDR3 extends over 17 amino acids. Germline V gives CDR1 KGHSH, CDR2 LQKENI. Trimming took 3 bases from V and 6 from J; bases not matched to a gene: 11. The CDR3 sequence: CASSPRSGQGTAGELFF. The CDR3 DNA reads TGTGCCAGCTCACCTCGGTCGGGACAGGGTACCGCCGGGGAGCTGTTTTTT. Looking up the rest from reference TRBV18 and TRBJ2-2 gives the full variable domain: NAGVMQNPRHLVRRRGQEARLRCSPMKGHSHVYWYRQLPEEGLKFMVYLQKENIIDESGMPKERFSAEFPKEGPSILRIQQVVRGDSAAYFCASSPRSGQGTAGELFFGEGSRLTVL.

J is TRBJ2-1 and V is TRBV4-2; 10 bases align to TRBD2. Per the germline V gene, CDR1 is LGHNA and CDR2 is YNFKEQ. V gave up 0 bases and J gave up 9 bases; unmatched junction bases: 8. This CDR3 has 16 residues. The DNA of the CDR3 is TGTGCCAGCAGCCAAGAGGGACCAGCGGGGGGGCTTGAGCAGTTCTTC. Translated, it gives CASSQEGPAGGLEQFF.

This chain uses TRBV6-1 with TRBJ1-2; D gene ambiguous. Germline assignment: CDR1 MNHNS and CDR2 SASEGT. This CDR3 region has 13 residues. The germline V and J ends were trimmed by 2 bases and 6 bases, with 10 bases remaining between them. In DNA form, the CDR3 reads TGTGCCAGCAGTGAATTCTGGCAGAATGGCTACACCTTC. Amino acids: CASSEFWQNGYTF.

The rearrangement joins TRBV19 to TRBJ1-2; TRBD1 matches 9 bases. The J segment lost 4 bases and the V segment lost 5 bases, leaving 5 bases of the junction unmatched. Germline V gene sequence: CDR1 LNHDA, CDR2 SQIVND (reference sequence). The CDR3 sequence is 14 residues long. This chain's CDR3 is CASSRDREIYGYTF. The CDR3 nucleotides read TGTGCCAGTAGTCGGGACAGGGAGATCTATGGCTACACCTTC.

V is TRBV25-1 and J is TRBJ1-2, with D maybe TRBD1 (5 bases). The CDR3 totals 12 residues. V was cut by 2 bases and J by 4 bases, with 5 bases left in between. The germline gives CDR1 MGHDK, CDR2 SYGVNS. CDR3 region: CASSERGYGYTF. The CDR3 region has the DNA TGTGCCAGCAGTGAAAGGGGCTATGGCTACACCTTC.

V is TRBV11-1 and J is TRBJ1-6; no clear D. Germline loops: CDR1 SGHAT, CDR2 FQDESV (reference sequence). The V and J ends lost 2 bases and 10 bases respectively, with 12 bases between them. The CDR3 spans 14 residues. CDR3 loop: CASSLRMIGSPLHF. CDR3 coding DNA: TGTGCCAGCAGCTTACGCATGATCGGGTCACCCCTCCACTTT.

This sequence joins TRBV27 and TRBJ1-2; 9 positions match TRBD1. CDR1 and CDR2 (germline): MNHEY, SMNVEV (reference sequence). After removal of 6 bases from V and 3 bases from J, the junction contained 5 bases not matched to a gene. The CDR3 covers 14 residues. CDR3 residues: CASSLTGGYYGYTF. CDR3 nucleotides: TGTGCCAGCAGCCTTACAGGGGGCTACTATGGCTACACCTTC.

The rearrangement joins TRBV4-3 to TRBJ2-5, with 10 bases identical to TRBD1. The CDR3 consists of 15 residues. Germline V CDR1 and CDR2: LGHNA, YSLEER. Trimming cost V 0 bases and J 7 bases; bases outside gene matches: 5. CDR3 residues: CASSQDWTGGGTQYF. The CDR3 DNA sequence: TGCGCCAGCAGCCAAGATTGGACAGGGGGTGGGACCCAGTACTTC.

This clone was seen a handful of times. J is TRBJ2-1 and V is TRBV15; 10 bases line up with TRBD2. The CDR3 has 14 amino acids. Germline V gives CDR1 LNHNV, CDR2 YYDKDF (reference sequence). The V and J ends lost 4 bases and 12 bases, in that order; junction bases with no gene match: 9. The CDR3 loop is CATSTRAGGPGQFF. DNA for the CDR3: TGTGCCACCAGCACCCGAGCGGGGGGGCCGGGGCAGTTCTTC.

The chain employs TRBV6-4 and TRBJ2-1; 11 nucleotides agree with TRBD2. The CDR3 consists of 15 residues. Losses at the gene ends were 2 bases for V and 5 bases for J; bases not matched to a gene: 2. Germline CDR1 MRHNA, CDR2 SNTAGT. The CDR3 region has the DNA TGTGCCAGCAGTGACCAGACTAGCGGGAACAATGAGCAGTTCTTC. It codes for CASSDQTSGNNEQFF.

The V and J genes are TRBV2 and TRBJ1-6; 9 bases match TRBD1. V dropped 6 bases and J dropped 9; count of bases not matched to a gene: 15. This CDR3 is built from 17 residues. Germline CDR1 reads SNHLY; CDR2 reads FYNNEI. Written as DNA, the CDR3 is TGTGCCAGCAGAACCGGGACAGGGTATGGGTTAAGTTCACCCCTCCACTTT. Translating it yields CASRTGTGYGLSSPLHF.

This clone came up a few times. The chain uses TRBV29-1 and TRBJ2-2, with a tentative D call TRBD1 (5 bases). CDR1 is SQVTM, CDR2 ANQGSEA, per germline. This CDR3 region has 14 residues. The CDR3 region has the DNA TGCAGTTTTACCACAGGTTTCAACACCGGGGAGCTGTTTTTT. It is translated as CSFTTGFNTGELFF.

This sequence joins TRBV5-1 and TRBJ2-7; 10 positions agree with TRBD1. This CDR3 contains 13 residues. Trimming removed 5 bases from V and 5 bases from J; junction bases left unmatched: 4. CDR1 and CDR2 from the germline V gene are SGHRS and YFSETQ. DNA of the CDR3: TGCGCCAGCAGGTCGGGGACAGGGGACGAGCAGTACTTC. This codes for CASRSGTGDEQYF.